By proportion, the clone carrying this T cell receptor beta chain is medium-sized. As yet, its antigen is unknown. Some clones are missing from TCRdb's copy, which holds only in-frame ones; the method was immunoSEQ multiplex PCR. The table includes about 120,000 clones, 90% to 95% detected once. The CDR3 runs 13 residues. Germline V gene lookup returns CDR1 LGHNA and CDR2 YSLEER. Trimming left V 3 bases short and J 7 bases short, with 13 bases between. The data originate from a study of graft-versus-host responses after intestinal transplantation. The chain has TRBV4-3 and TRBJ2-7; possible D gene TRBD2, 6 bases. The starting material was unstimulated CD8+ T cells sorted from spleen or lymph node cells, obtained before intestinal transplant. This sequence originates from a human donor who received an intestinal transplant. The CDR3 DNA follows: TGCGCCAGCAGCCATCAAAATCGGGGGGAGCAGTACTTC. Translated, it gives CASSHQNRGEQYF.